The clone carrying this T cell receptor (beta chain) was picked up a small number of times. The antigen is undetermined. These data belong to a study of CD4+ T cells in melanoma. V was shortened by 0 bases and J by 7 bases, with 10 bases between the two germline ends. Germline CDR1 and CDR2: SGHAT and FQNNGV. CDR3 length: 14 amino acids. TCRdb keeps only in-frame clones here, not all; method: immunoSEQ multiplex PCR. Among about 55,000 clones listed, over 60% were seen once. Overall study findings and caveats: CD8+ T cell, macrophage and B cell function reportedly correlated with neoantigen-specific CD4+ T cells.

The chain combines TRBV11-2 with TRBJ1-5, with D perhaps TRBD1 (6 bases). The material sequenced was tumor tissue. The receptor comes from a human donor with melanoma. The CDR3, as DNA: TGTGCCAGCAGCTTAGATACAGGGTACCAGCCCCAGCATTTT. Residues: CASSLDTGYQPQHF.